This T cell receptor beta chain is from a study of blood T cell repertoires in COVID-19. Across the study: Acute-phase and convalescent COVID-19 samples originated in the United States, Italy and Spain. PBMCs, B-cell-depleted T cells, or T cells provided the cDNA or gDNA that made up the material.

Seattle cases were enrolled at active infection and followed longitudinally. The ends were cut back, 4 bases at V and 3 bases at J, with 16 bases in the middle. Per the germline V gene, CDR1 is MDHEN and CDR2 is SYDVKM. This CDR3 region has 15 residues. Clones were sequenced by immunoSEQ multiplex PCR, and TCRdb holds only the in-frame ones, with some missing. Of roughly 120,000 clones listed, more than 80% are singletons. The receptor comes from a woman between 55 and 75 years old with COVID-19, enrolled during active disease. Sequenced sample: peripheral blood. V usage is TRBV28 and J usage is TRBJ2-7, with a tentative D call TRBD1 (5 bases). CDR3 sequence reads: CASSSPGRVNYEQYF. In DNA form, the CDR3 reads TGTGCCAGCAGTTCCCCGGGCAGGGTTAACTACGAGCAGTACTTC. The full variable domain, its missing parts supplied by reference TRBV28 and TRBJ2-7, is DVKVTQSSRYLVKRTGEKVFLECVQDMDHENMFWYRQDPGLGLRLIYFSYDVKMKEKGDIPEGYSVSREKKERFSLILESASTNQTSMYLCASSSPGRVNYEQYFGPGTRLTVT.